This TCR beta chain was observed in a study of shared clonotypes between healthy human individuals. Across the whole study: Per donor, three plates held CD4 naive cells, three held CD4 memory, two held CD8 naive and one held CD8 memory.

Naive CD8 cells were CD45RO-negative, positively selected for CCR7, excluding terminally differentiated effector memory CD45RA+ cells. This CDR3 contains 17 residues. Germline values: CDR1 LNHNV, CDR2 YYDKDF (reference sequence). V was trimmed by 1 base and J by 0 bases, leaving 13 bases between them. Remarks on this clone: Its antigen remains unknown.

For each subset, genomic DNA was distributed in equal portions over several immunoSEQ plates. Tens of thousands of T cell genomes, or around 0.2 ug DNA, went into the sorted-subset replicate PCRs. The method was immunoSEQ multiplex PCR; TCRdb's version includes in-frame clones alone and lacks a portion of them. The sample lists around 1.9 million clones, 80% to 95% occurring once. Regarding the study as a whole: Despite large depth, sorted-subset datasets appeared incompletely sequenced.

V usage is TRBV15 and J usage is TRBJ1-3, with a possible D match to TRBD1 (6 bases). The TCR originated in a man aged 18 to 30 in good health. Some clones in this sample may be carry-over from other donors' samples. Material for sequencing was naive CD8+ T cells from PBMCs. CDR3 protein: CATSRGPDRLSGNTIYF. The CDR3 nucleotides are TGTGCCACCAGCAGAGGGCCGGACAGACTCTCTGGAAACACCATATATTTT.